Given below is one T cell receptor (beta chain) in context. Its antigen target is currently unknown. Qualities for individual bases were not recorded, and no much larger clone is one base off. Measured from the cysteine to the phenylalanine, the CDR3 is 16 residues long. The DNA shown is the 48-base CDR3, in frame from base 1. The germline V gene encodes CDR1 SGHTA and CDR2 FQGNSA. V and J are trimmed by 4 bases and 11 bases, and the gene matches miss 12 bases of the junction. This specimen belongs to a study of cytomegalovirus exposure and HLA in healthy donors (dated by TCRdb to 2016 to 2017). Notes on the research overall: An earlier analysis of approximately 600 of the donors reported 250 to 300 Gb of sequence data and roughly 110 million unique TCR beta sequences from roughly 180 million T cells. A later genetic analysis took genome-wide SNP genotypes for about three fifths of the 666 donors and used that subset as a discovery cohort. The study aimed to test whether cataloging public T cell receptors could reveal signatures of past pathogen exposure. Across about 370 genotyped donors of the cohort, an average of approximately 200,000 unique TCR beta nucleotide sequences per donor were sequenced, and around 20% of those sequences were non-productive. To predict cytomegalovirus infection status, the study combined high-throughput TCR immunosequencing, statistical association of individual TCRs with disease status, and machine learning. An earlier analysis of around 640 of the donors used high-throughput TCR beta sequencing to judge whether each TCR beta V gene segment behaved as functional or pseudogenic. A few DR-DQ haplotypes were handled as single units for association and clustering because linkage in the cohort was strong. HLA typing included class I and class II loci at four-digit resolution. Around 320 gigabases of sequencing data and tens of millions of unique TCR sequences were included in an early release covering 500 to 750 HLA-typed donors. A separate validation cohort of roughly 130 different subjects was used in addition to the roughly 640-subject first cohort. The genetic ancestry cluster associated with self-reported Caucasian donors included roughly four fifths of the approximately 430 genotyped donors. The later analysis used no new phenotypic data to find candidate immune exposures, relying instead on TCR beta sequences and their occurrence across donors. Using immunosequencing, the study profiled T cell repertoires from 500 to 800 subjects and related those repertoires to cytomegalovirus serostatus. The number of typed donors differed by locus: about 620-640 for A, B, C, DRB1 and DQB1; approximately 530 for DQA1; around 610 for DPA1; and some 450 for DPB1. In a later analysis, previously published TCR beta repertoires from several hundred donors were re-analyzed and high-resolution HLA genotyping was added so that TCR occurrence patterns could be studied. Donor age, sex, ethnicity and CMV serostatus were compiled together with the repertoire data. All discovery cohort repertoires had been generated on a single sequencing platform.

Here is what the overall study found, with its caveats: A further reported finding was that TCR beta sequences accurately predicted the HLA-A and HLA-B alleles for most subjects in the first cohort. Linkage disequilibrium might explain the correlated functional status among segregating V segments, but an unknown experimental factor could not be excluded. In a later analysis, HLA-associated TCR beta chains were found to be more clonally expanded and to have lower generation probabilities than equally common non-associated chains. A later genetic analysis associated a missense DCLRE1C variant with V-gene and J-gene trimming of TCR beta chains, and an independent cohort replicated the association. In an earlier analysis of fewer than 700 of the donors, most TCR beta V segments appeared in productive rearrangements about 90% or about 30% of the time, broadly matching IMGT annotations. The presence/absence analyses assumed that sequencing depth was roughly uniform across donors, and that assumption may not be true. Because counts were too low, seventeen rarely observed V segments, including chromosome 9 orphons, were excluded from the earlier analysis of fewer than 650 of the donors. Immune exposure information for the cohort was limited to CMV serostatus. Compared with the approximately 700-donor mean, donors in an Asian-associated ancestry cluster had fewer N-insertions in productive TCRs, according to a later genetic analysis. The study gave a list of around 170 TCR beta chains associated with cytomegalovirus. The classifier was reported to diagnose cytomegalovirus status with high specificity and sensitivity in both the original cohort and the validation cohort. Strong co-occurrence of HLA alleles, especially DR and DQ, made assigning TCR associations to individual alleles difficult. Because the 87-base-pair reads could not distinguish some IMGT-functional V segments, including TRBV6-2 and TRBV6-3, those segments were excluded. In a later analysis, the rate of TCR association differed among HLA loci, with DRB1 alleles having the most associated TCRs and HLA-C alleles having the fewest. According to a later analysis, most CMV-associated TCR beta chains appeared to be HLA-restricted, and the HLA associations seemed to be driven largely by CMV exposure. A group of highly shared sequence variants was considered likely to be a technical artifact of the sequencing pipeline. At a false discovery rate of 0.05, a later analysis linked about 16,000 TCR beta sequences to specific HLA alleles. It was suggested by the authors that the approach could potentially be generalized to other disease states and immunological phenotypes. Several of the top co-occurrence clusters appeared to be linked to parvovirus B19, influenza, CMV and Epstein-Barr virus, according to a later analysis. A few of the identified cytomegalovirus-associated TCR beta chains were confirmed in vitro to be specific for cytomegalovirus antigens. This cohort had only TCR beta chains sequenced, and the lack of alpha or paired-chain data limited which features could be detected. Most TCR sequences were seen in very few donors, while some public TCRs were found in many individuals. Because some donors lacked HLA typing at each locus, the association tests relied only on the typed subset.

The cohort consisted of 600 to 700 healthy bone marrow donors. All cohort members were sampled while nominally healthy, although unrecorded immune exposures were likely present. The donor tested CMV seronegative and was one of the 352 seronegative cohort members. A peripheral blood sample was collected from each donor, and TCR beta sequencing was performed on peripheral blood mononuclear cells. The Qiagen DNeasy Blood Extraction Kit was used to extract genomic DNA from the blood cell samples. Library preparation used the immunoSEQ multiplex PCR assay. The multiplex PCR relied on a mix of 60 forward primers for TCR Vbeta segments and 13 reverse primers for TCR Jbeta segments. Amplification of the CDR3 region of rearranged TCR beta genes was performed with a multiplex PCR assay on genomic DNA. Amplified TCR beta libraries were sequenced as 87-base-pair reads on the Illumina HiSeq System. The authors' pipeline ran thus. In a later analysis, approximately 74 million unique TCR beta chains were counted across the 690 or so repertoires, and roughly 11 million of these chains were shared by at least two donors. To remove PCR and sequencing errors, raw reads were error-corrected and collapsed into unique sequences using a nearest-neighbor algorithm that merged closely related sequences. To assign V, D and J gene segments, CDR3 sequences were aligned to IMGT reference sequences. For a sequence to be retained, at least a six-nucleotide match to both a V gene segment and a J gene segment was required. Rearrangements were called productive when the CDR3 lacked stop codons and stayed in frame with V and J; all others were non-productive. CDR3 was defined according to IMGT convention as the region running from the second conserved V-encoded cysteine to the conserved J-encoded phenylalanine. Sequences without an unambiguous match to a single V gene segment were excluded from the earlier analysis of over 500 of the donors. In an earlier analysis of 587 of the donors, a V segment was called functional when productive rearrangements were above 56.7%, and segregating when the standard deviation between donors exceeded 5%. A statistical classification framework was developed to diagnose cytomegalovirus status using the catalog of TCR beta chain sequences. In a later analysis, V and J genes were assigned by comparing TCR nucleotide sequences against IMGT/GENE-DB human TR gene sequences. In a later analysis, CDR3 sequences and most-parsimonious VDJ recombination scenarios were assigned using the TCRdist pipeline. A later analysis defined each TCR beta chain by its CDR3 amino acid sequence plus V-gene family, and excluded reads lacking a unique V-gene family. A later analysis removed 500 to 600 highly shared, low-generation-probability nucleotide sequences to deal with suspected cross-contamination and a sequencing artifact. A later analysis calculated a clonal expansion index for each public chain from normalized within-repertoire ranks of inferred template counts. In a later analysis, generation probabilities were computed with a VDJ recombination model fitted to out-of-frame rearrangements, and the resulting probabilities were checked against IGoR. A later analysis scored TCR-TCR, TCR-HLA and TCR-CMV co-occurrence with hypergeometric tests, applying a repertoire-size bias correction to TCR pairs. In a later analysis, false discovery rates were estimated by permuting HLA or CMV assignments 20 times. In a later analysis, co-occurring TCRs were grouped using DBSCAN, and TCRdist sequence similarity was added for clustering within HLA-allele-positive subsets. Repertoires with fewer than 30,000 or more than 120,000 public chains, plus five repertoires with anomalous nucleotide sharing, were excluded from co-occurrence clustering. Here the immuneACCESS table is served through TCRdb, limited to in-frame sequences with V and J called. Missing clones are a known gap in these copies; in checked studies unresolved V genes cover under half, and the rest lacks a known reason. That table gives V, J and clone size, and the DNA gave D and trimming. In this sample the table shows roughly 280,000 clones, around two thirds of which occur a single time. The ten largest clones take up under 2.5% of the sample.

This clonotype was obtained from a female donor in good health and CMV-seronegative. The sample consisted of PBMCs. The rearranged chain carries TRBV7-2 and TRBJ2-5, with TRBD2 matching 14 junction bases. In nucleotide form, the sequence is TGTGCCAGCAGCTGGGCCGGGACTAGCGGGAGAAATGTGCAGTACTTC. It translates as CASSWAGTSGRNVQYF.